A selection of T cell receptor beta chains follows, all from one sample in a study of cytomegalovirus exposure and HLA in healthy donors. Assay used: immunoSEQ multiplex PCR; TCRdb lists only in-frame clones, some missing. The sample lists tens of thousands of clones; around 80% were seen once. Sample: PBMCs. The receptors come from a male donor in good health and CMV-seronegative. The CDR3 runs from the conserved cysteine through the conserved F or W. A D gene is named only where the DNA matches it firmly.

d_call v_call cdr3_aa
TRBD1 TRBV27 CASSPNDRERPYQNTGELFF
TRBD1 TRBV18 CASSSTGGADTQYF
NA TRBV27 CASSFHQEGYGYTF
NA TRBV19 CASKHGVLRDQPQHF
TRBD1 TRBV19 CASSTPSGTGVNEQYF
TRBD1 TRBV18 CASSPGQGAVNEQFF
NA TRBV2 CASIGGSPDTGELFF
NA TRBV7-6 CASSLSGVGYTF
TRBD2 TRBV9 CASSVEDSGGQITDTQYF
NA TRBV4-3 CASSQASSNEKLFF
NA TRBV7-2 CASSLPASYGYTF
TRBD1 TRBV19 CASSTDRARGDEQYF
NA TRBV7-6 CASSQAKTQYF
TRBD1 TRBV6-5 CASSSGTGNEQYF
TRBD1 TRBV5-6 CASSRLAPFFQGAHGYTF
TRBD1 TRBV6-4 CASSDGTGINGYTF
NA TRBV7-6 CASSHPGGELFF
TRBD1 TRBV4-3 CASSQEGDRADTQYF
TRBD1 TRBV5-1 CASSRQGTRSGNTIYF
NA TRBV19 CASAGLGYEQYF
NA TRBV5-5 CASSFTPQGNAKPQHF
TRBD1 TRBV30 CAWARGTGSYEQYF
TRBD1 TRBV6-1 CASSLDRGRETQYF
NA TRBV10-3 CATGVANQPQHF
NA TRBV27 CASSLTNRGILDTQYF
TRBD1 TRBV11-2 CASRPISGGSDTEAFF
NA TRBV4-1 CASSYRVQNTEAFF
NA TRBV6-6 CASSYSEGSDGYTF
NA TRBV5-6 CASSFPGQIYGYTF
TRBD1 TRBV29-1 CSVAAGGFGNTIYF
TRBD1 TRBV6-1 CASSPGTGALFEQFF
NA TRBV4-2 CASSQEDGTGAYEQYF
TRBD1 TRBV6-5 CASSRTGDGYTF
NA TRBV5-1 CASRDTGSAYEQYF
NA TRBV5-4 CASSSNRENGGYTF
NA TRBV4-1 CASSQDPHAGRGSYEQYF
NA TRBV27 CASSLSPHSGEAFF
TRBD2 TRBV7-2 CASSLDSSGVPYEQYF
NA TRBV7-8 CASSFLRSYGYTF
TRBD2 TRBV7-9 CASSNPSGGSSYNEQFF
NA TRBV7-6 CASSLAQGKLFF
NA TRBV6-6 CASRESYEQYF
NA TRBV19 CASSRTDGGSYQPQHF
NA TRBV10-3 CAIKGLQNTEAFF
TRBD1 TRBV5-6 CASSLKGARYGYTF
NA TRBV30 CAWSAPGDAYNSPLHF
NA TRBV30 CAWSVLDSTYEQYF
NA TRBV7-9 CASSLGDSREPYEQYF
TRBD1 TRBV30 CAWSLSGGGWFF
TRBD1 TRBV7-2 CASSLAGGGQGIQPQHF
NA TRBV19 CASSIVGGGIYNEQFF
NA TRBV7-3 CASSLEANQPQHF
NA TRBV29-1 CSVGMGGLGYGYTF
TRBD1 TRBV5-1 CASSLEQGRGKLFF
TRBD2 TRBV7-9 CASRQGLAGEEGEQFF